This T cell receptor (beta chain) was recovered during a study of Ad26.COV2.S vaccination and SARS-CoV-2 variants. This CDR3 region has 15 residues. V was clipped by 4 bases and J by 5 bases, with 17 bases between them. Germline V lookup: CDR1 SGHRS, CDR2 YFSETQ. Measured with immunoSEQ multiplex PCR; TCRdb has only the in-frame clones, and not every one. The sample holds about 180,000 clones, 87% seen once. The rearrangement uses TRBV5-1 and TRBJ2-3; the D is unclear. Sequences were derived from peripheral blood, sampled after recovery from COVID-19. This TCR came from a human donor who had recovered from COVID-19. For the CDR3, the DNA is TGCGCCAGCAGCCCCACCGGGCTGAAGGGAGATACGCAGTATTTT. Translated: CASSPTGLKGDTQYF.